The T cell receptor beta chain under discussion was sequenced for a study of siplizumab effects on memory and regulatory T cells. There are a few counts of this clone. Per sample, roughly 9.5 x 10^4 TCR templates were assayed. Here immunoSEQ multiplex PCR was the method, and the copy in TCRdb shows in-frame clones only, minus some. The table shows tens of thousands of clones, with 83% occurring only once. The sequenced material came from memory CD4+ T cells sorted from blood. This receptor was identified in a human donor in good health.

CDR3 in amino acids: CASSRAGGGPYEQYF. CDR3 DNA: TGTGCCAGCTCACGGGCCGGGGGAGGCCCCTACGAGCAGTACTTC. V gene TRBV18 combines with J gene TRBJ2-7; weak D call: TRBD2 (6 bases). Trimming pared 4 bases from V and 2 bases from J, leaving 15 bases between. Germline V gives CDR1 KGHSH, CDR2 LQKENI. This CDR3 has 15 residues.